The T cell receptor beta chain under discussion was sequenced for a study of cytomegalovirus exposure and HLA in healthy donors. Study context: Within an early data release were about 85 million unique TCRs drawn from HLA-typed donors.

Donors consisted of healthy bone marrow donors. With 6 bases removed from V and 0 bases from J, the gap between germline ends came to 14 bases. Germline V CDR1 and CDR2: SGHDT, YYEEEE. This CDR3 is 15 amino acids long. Concerning this clone: The target antigen is unknown.

Amplification used 60 Vbeta primers and 13 Jbeta primers. Per the study methods: As a later analysis found, there were tens of millions of unique TCR beta chains, of which roughly 11 million were shared. Profiled with immunoSEQ multiplex PCR; TCRdb holds only in-frame clones, not every one. V and J calls and clone size are copied from that table; D and trimming were computed from the DNA. This sample has about 73,000 clones, with under 80% found just once. Study-level points and caveats: Usually a TCR sequence was rare, but some public TCRs were found in many donors.

The chain combines TRBV5-6 with TRBJ2-3; TRBD1 is a possible D gene (6 bases). The source is a woman aged 45 to 65 in good health and CMV-seropositive. The sample consisted of PBMCs. CDR3 in amino acids: CASTVGADSTDTQYF. The CDR3 nucleotides are TGTGCCAGCACCGTGGGGGCAGATAGCACAGATACGCAGTATTTT. Looking up the rest from reference TRBV5-6 and TRBJ2-3 gives the full variable domain: DAGVTQSPTHLIKTRGQQVTLRCSPKSGHDTVSWYQQALGQGPQFIFQYYEEEERQRGNFPDRFSGHQFPNYSSELNVNALLLGDSALYLCASTVGADSTDTQYFGPGTRLTVL.